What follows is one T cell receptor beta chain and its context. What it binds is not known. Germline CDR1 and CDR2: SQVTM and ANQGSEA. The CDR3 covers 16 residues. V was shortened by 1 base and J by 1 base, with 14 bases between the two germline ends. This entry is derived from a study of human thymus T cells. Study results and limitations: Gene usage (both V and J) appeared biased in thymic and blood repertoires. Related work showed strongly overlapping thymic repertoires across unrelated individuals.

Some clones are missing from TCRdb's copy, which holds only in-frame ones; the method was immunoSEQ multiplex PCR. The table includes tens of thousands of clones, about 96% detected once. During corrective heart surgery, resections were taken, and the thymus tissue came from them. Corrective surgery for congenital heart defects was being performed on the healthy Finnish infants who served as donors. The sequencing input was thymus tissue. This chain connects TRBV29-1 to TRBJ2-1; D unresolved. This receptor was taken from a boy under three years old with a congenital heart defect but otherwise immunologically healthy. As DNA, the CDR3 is TGCAGCGTTGAAGGGGGTGAGATTCCGTCCTACAATGAGCAGTTCTTC. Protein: CSVEGGEIPSYNEQFF.